This T cell receptor (beta chain) appears in the sequencing data of a study of cytomegalovirus exposure and HLA in healthy donors. Study results and limitations: Analysis performed later found 15,000 or so TCR beta sequences associated with HLA alleles at 0.05 false discovery rate. Data from an earlier analysis indicated that most TCR beta V segments were productive either about 87% or about 30% of the time.

PCR amplification relied on 60 Vbeta primers (plus 13 Jbeta primers). Sequencing was performed with immunoSEQ multiplex PCR; in TCRdb, only in-frame clones are kept and a portion is missing. The table includes about 160,000 clones, nearly 80% detected once. This CDR3 spans 14 amino acids. Germline V gives CDR1 SGHTA, CDR2 FQGNSA. V was pared by 6 bases and J by 3 bases, with 5 bases of the junction left unmatched. This clone was detected only a few times. What it binds is unknown. This receptor was identified in a woman in her forties or fifties in good health and CMV-seropositive. This chain uses TRBV7-2 with TRBJ2-7; 10 bases are shared with TRBD2. Sample: PBMCs. CDR3 loop: CASSLTSGDYEQYF. CDR3 in DNA: TGTGCCAGCAGTCTAACTAGCGGGGACTACGAGCAGTACTTC.